This entry concerns a single T cell receptor (beta chain). Here immunoSEQ multiplex PCR was the method, and the copy in TCRdb shows in-frame clones only, minus some. The repertoire holds about 48,000 clones, roughly 85% seen once, with 1% to 1.5% in the top ten. The data were obtained in a study of T cell changes during pregnancy in multiple sclerosis. This receptor was identified in a female donor with multiple sclerosis, enrolled in a pregnancy study. Sample: CD4+ T cells from peripheral blood mononuclear cells, taken in the second trimester of pregnancy.

DNA of the CDR3: TGTGCCAGCAGCTTAGTGAGCACCGGTACGAACACCGGGGAGCTGTTTTTT. It is translated as CASSLVSTGTNTGELFF. The chain has TRBV7-2 and TRBJ2-2; D ambiguous. V was cut by 1 base and J by 0 bases, with 12 bases left in between. The CDR3 consists of 17 residues. The germline gives CDR1 SGHTA, CDR2 FQGNSA.